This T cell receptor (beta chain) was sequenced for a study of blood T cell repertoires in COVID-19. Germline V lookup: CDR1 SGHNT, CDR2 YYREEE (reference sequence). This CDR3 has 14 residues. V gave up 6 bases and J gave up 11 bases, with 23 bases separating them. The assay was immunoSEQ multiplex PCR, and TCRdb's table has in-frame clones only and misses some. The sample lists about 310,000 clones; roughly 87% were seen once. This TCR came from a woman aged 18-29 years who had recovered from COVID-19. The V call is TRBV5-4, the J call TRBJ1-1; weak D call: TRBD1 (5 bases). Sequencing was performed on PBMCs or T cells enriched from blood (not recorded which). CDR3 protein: CASTGGTGARRAFF. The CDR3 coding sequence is TGTGCCAGCACCGGGGGAACCGGTGCCCGAAGGGCTTTCTTT.